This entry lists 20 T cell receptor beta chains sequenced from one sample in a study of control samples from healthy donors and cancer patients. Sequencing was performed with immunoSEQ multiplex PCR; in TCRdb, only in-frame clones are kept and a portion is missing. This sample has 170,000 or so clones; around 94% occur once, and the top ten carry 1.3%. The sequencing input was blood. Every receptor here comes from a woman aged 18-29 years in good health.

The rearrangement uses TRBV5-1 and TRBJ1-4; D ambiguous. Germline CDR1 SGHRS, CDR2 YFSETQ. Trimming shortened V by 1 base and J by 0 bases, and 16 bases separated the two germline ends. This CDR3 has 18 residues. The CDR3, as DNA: TGCGCCAGCAGCTTGTCCGCGCTGGGCGTTGCAACTAATGAAAAACTGTTTTTT. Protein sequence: CASSLSALGVATNEKLFF.

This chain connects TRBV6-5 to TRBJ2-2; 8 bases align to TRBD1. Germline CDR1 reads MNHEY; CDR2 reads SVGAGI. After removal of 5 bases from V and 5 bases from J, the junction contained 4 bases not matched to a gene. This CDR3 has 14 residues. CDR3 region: CASSPRQGTGELFF. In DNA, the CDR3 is TGTGCCAGCAGTCCCCGACAGGGGACCGGGGAGCTGTTTTTT.

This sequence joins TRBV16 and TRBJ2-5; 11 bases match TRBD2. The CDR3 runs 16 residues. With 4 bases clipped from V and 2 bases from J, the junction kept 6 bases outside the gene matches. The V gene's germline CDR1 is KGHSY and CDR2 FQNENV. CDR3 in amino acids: CASSLRTSGPQETQYF. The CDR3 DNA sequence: TGTGCCAGCAGCCTTCGGACTAGCGGGCCGCAAGAGACCCAGTACTTC.

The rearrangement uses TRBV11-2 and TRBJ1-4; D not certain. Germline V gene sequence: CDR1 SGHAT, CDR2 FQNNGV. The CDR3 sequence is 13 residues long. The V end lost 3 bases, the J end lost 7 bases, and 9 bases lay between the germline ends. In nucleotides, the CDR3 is TGTGCCAGCAGCTTGGGGTCGGGTGAAAAACTGTTTTTT. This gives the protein CASSLGSGEKLFF. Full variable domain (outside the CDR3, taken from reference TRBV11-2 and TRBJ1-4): EAGVAQSPRYKIIEKRQSVAFWCNPISGHATLYWYQQILGQGPKLLIQFQNNGVVDDSQLPKDRFSAERLKGVDSTLKIQPAKLEDSAVYLCASSLGSGEKLFFGSGTQLSVL.

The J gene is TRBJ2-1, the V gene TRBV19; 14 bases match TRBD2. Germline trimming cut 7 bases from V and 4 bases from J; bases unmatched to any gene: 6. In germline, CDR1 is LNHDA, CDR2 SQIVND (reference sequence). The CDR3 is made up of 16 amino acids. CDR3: CASKPRLAGGYNEQFF. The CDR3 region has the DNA TGTGCCAGTAAACCGAGACTAGCGGGAGGGTACAATGAGCAGTTCTTC.

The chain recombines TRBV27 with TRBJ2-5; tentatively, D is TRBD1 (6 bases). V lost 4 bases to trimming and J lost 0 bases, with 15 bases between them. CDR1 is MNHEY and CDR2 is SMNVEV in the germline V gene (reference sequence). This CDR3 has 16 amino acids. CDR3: CASSSRQVRYQETQYF. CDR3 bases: TGTGCCAGCAGTTCCCGACAGGTCAGGTACCAAGAGACCCAGTACTTC.

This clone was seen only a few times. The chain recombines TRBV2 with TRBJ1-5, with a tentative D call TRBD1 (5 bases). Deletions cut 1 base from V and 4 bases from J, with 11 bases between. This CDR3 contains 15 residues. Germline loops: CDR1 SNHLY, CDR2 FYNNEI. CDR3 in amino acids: CASSEDGAENQPQHF. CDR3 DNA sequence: TGTGCCAGCAGTGAAGATGGGGCAGAGAATCAGCCCCAGCATTTT. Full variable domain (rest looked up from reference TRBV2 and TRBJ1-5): EPEVTQTPSHQVTQMGQEVILRCVPISNHLYFYWYRQILGQKVEFLVSFYNNEISEKSEIFDDQFSVERPDGSNFTLKIRSTKLEDSAMYFCASSEDGAENQPQHFGDGTRLSIL.

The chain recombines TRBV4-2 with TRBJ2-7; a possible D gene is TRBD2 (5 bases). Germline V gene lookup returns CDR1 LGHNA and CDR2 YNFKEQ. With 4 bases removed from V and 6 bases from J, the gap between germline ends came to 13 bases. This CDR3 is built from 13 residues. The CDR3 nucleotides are TGTGCCAGCAGCCGCGGTGTAGAGGGCGAGCAGTACTTC. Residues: CASSRGVEGEQYF.

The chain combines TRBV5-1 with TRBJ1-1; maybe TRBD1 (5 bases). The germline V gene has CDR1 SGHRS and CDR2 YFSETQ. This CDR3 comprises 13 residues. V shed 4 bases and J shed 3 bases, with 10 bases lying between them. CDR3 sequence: CASSNGGDTEAFF. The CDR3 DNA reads TGCGCCAGCAGCAATGGGGGGGACACTGAAGCTTTCTTT.

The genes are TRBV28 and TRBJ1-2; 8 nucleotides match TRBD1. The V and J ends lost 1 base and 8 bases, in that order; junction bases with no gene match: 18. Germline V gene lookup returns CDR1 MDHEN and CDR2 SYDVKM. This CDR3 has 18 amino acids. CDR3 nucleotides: TGTGCCAGCAGTTTATTTGTCGGGGGGACAGGTCCTGATGGAGGCTACACCTTC. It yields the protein CASSLFVGGTGPDGGYTF.

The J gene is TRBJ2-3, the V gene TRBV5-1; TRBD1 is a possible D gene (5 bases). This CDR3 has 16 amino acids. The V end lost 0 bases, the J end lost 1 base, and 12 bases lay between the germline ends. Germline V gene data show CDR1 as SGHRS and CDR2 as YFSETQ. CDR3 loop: CASSLEQVARTDTQYF. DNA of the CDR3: TGCGCCAGCAGCTTGGAACAGGTGGCCCGCACAGATACGCAGTATTTT.

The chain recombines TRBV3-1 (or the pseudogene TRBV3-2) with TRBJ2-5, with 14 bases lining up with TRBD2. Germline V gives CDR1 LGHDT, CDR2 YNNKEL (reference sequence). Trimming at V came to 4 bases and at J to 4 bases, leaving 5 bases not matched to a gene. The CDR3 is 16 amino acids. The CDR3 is CASSRGLAGAVETQYF. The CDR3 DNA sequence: TGTGCCAGCAGCCGGGGACTAGCGGGAGCGGTAGAGACCCAGTACTTC.

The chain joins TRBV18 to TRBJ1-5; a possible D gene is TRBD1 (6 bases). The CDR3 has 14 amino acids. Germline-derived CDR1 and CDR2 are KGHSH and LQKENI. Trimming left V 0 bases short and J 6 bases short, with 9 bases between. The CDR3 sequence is CASSPPGGGQPQHF. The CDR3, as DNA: TGTGCCAGCTCACCACCGGGGGGCGGTCAGCCCCAGCATTTT.

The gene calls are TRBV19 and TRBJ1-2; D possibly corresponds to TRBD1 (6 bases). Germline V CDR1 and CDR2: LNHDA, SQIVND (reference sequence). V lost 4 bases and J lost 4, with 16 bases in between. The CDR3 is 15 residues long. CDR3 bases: TGTGCCAGTAGTAGATCTCCAGGGGTGGCCTATGGCTACACCTTC. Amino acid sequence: CASSRSPGVAYGYTF.

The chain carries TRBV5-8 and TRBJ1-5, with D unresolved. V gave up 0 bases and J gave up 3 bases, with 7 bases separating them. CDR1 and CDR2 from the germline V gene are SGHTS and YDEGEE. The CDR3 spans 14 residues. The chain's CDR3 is CASSLVPLNQPQHF. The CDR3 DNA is TGTGCCAGCAGCTTGGTACCGCTCAATCAGCCCCAGCATTTT. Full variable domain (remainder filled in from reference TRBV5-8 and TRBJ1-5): EAGVTQSPTHLIKTRGQQATLRCSPISGHTSVYWYQQALGLGLQFLLWYDEGEERNRGNFPPRFSGRQFPNYSSELNVNALELEDSALYLCASSLVPLNQPQHFGDGTRLSIL.

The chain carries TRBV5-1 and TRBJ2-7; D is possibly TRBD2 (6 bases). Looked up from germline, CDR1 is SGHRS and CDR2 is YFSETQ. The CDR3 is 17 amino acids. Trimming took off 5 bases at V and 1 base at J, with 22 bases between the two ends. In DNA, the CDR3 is TGCGCCAGCAGTTTGTCAGGAGGGTCAGTCCTATCCTACGAGCAGTACTTC. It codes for CASSLSGGSVLSYEQYF.

In nucleotides, the CDR3 is TGTGCCACCCGTGCATCCCTAAATTCCCCCGAGCAGTACTTC. Protein sequence: CATRASLNSPEQYF. J is TRBJ2-7 and V is TRBV18; D not certain. CDR1 is KGHSH, CDR2 LQKENI, per germline. The V gene lost 10 bases and the J gene lost 6 bases, with 22 bases spanning the gap. The CDR3 runs 14 residues.

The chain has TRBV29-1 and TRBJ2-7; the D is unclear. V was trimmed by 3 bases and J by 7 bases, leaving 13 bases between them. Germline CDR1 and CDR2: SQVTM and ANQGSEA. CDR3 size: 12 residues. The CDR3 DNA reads TGCAGCGTTGACGCAGGTGGCTTGGAGCAGTACTTC. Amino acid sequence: CSVDAGGLEQYF.

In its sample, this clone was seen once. This CDR3 reads CASSLTGGDTQYF. The DNA of the CDR3 is TGTGCCAGCAGCTTGACAGGGGGGGATACGCAGTATTTT. This chain links TRBV14 with TRBJ2-3, with 9 bases that match TRBD1. The junction had 3 bases not matched to a gene; V was cut back by 5 bases and J by 6 bases. The CDR3 length is 13 residues. Germline lookup yields CDR1 SGHDN and CDR2 FVKESK.

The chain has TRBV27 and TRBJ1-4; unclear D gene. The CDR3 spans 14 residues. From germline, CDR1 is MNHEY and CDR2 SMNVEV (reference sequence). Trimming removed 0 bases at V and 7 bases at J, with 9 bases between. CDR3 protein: CASSLSRRGEKLFF. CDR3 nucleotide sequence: TGTGCCAGCAGTTTATCCAGGCGCGGTGAAAAACTGTTTTTT. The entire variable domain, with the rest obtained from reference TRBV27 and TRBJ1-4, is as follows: EAQVTQNPRYLITVTGKKLTVTCSQNMNHEYMSWYRQDPGLGLRQIYYSMNVEVTDKGDVPEGYKVSRKEKRNFPLILESPSPNQTSLYFCASSLSRRGEKLFFGSGTQLSVL.